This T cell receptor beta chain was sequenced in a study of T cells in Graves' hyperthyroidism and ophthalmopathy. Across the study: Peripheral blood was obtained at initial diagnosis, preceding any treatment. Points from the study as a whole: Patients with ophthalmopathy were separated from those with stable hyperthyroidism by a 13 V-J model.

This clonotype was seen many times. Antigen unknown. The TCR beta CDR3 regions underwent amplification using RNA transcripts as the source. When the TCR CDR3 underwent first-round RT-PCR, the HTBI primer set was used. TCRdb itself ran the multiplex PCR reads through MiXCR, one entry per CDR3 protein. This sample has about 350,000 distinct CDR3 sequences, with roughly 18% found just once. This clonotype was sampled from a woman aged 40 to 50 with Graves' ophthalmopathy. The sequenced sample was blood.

CDR3 DNA sequence: TGTGCCAGCAGTCCGTCGGACAGACTGAACACTGAAGCTTTCTTT. Protein: CASSPSDRLNTEAFF. The rearrangement links TRBV28 to TRBJ1-1; possibly TRBD1 for D (6 bases). This CDR3 has 15 residues. The V and J ends lost 5 bases and 0 bases respectively, with 13 bases between them. The germline V gene encodes CDR1 MDHEN and CDR2 SYDVKM.